This T cell receptor beta chain was found in a study of T cell changes during pregnancy in multiple sclerosis (dated 2019 in TCRdb). About the investigation overall: The study looked at changes in the T cell repertoire across pregnancy in women with multiple sclerosis.

A note on this clone: The target of this receptor is not known. Base qualities are not provided; no much larger clone lies one nucleotide away.

The library was produced with the immunoSEQ multiplex PCR assay. TCRdb's version of the immuneACCESS table is confined to in-frame rearrangements and falls short of the full clone set. An unresolved V gene accounts for under half of the shortfall where checked; the remainder is of unknown origin. The sample profile shows some 71,000 clones; just over 90% of them were found once. Jointly, the top ten make up over 1.1% of the sample. According to the germline V gene, CDR1 reads SQVTM and CDR2 reads ANQGSEA. Including the terminal cysteine and phenylalanine, the CDR3 comprises 14 residues. The entry retains the CDR3 DNA only, 42 bases that are in frame from base 1. A distance of 10 bases separates the germline ends of V and J, which lose 3 bases and 0 bases respectively.

The sample here was peripheral blood, taken after pregnancy. The V and J segments used are TRBV29-1 and TRBJ2-3; the D gene remains uncertain. The sequence derives from a female donor with multiple sclerosis, enrolled in a pregnancy study. The DNA reads as follows: TGCAGCGTTGAGAGACAAAAGAGCACAGATACGCAGTATTTT. Translated, it gives CSVERQKSTDTQYF.